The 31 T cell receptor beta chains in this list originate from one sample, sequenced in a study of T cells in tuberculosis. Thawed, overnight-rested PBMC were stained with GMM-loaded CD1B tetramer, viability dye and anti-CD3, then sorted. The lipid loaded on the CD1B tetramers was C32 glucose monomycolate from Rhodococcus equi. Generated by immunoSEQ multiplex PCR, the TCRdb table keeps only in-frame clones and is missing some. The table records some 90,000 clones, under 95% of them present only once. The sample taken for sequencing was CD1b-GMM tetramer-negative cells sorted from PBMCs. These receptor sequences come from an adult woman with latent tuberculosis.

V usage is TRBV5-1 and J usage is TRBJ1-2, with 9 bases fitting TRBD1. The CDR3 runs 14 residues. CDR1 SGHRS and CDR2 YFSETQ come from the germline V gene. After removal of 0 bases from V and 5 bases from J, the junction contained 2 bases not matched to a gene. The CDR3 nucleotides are TGCGCCAGCAGCTTGGGACAGGGGGTATATGGCTACACCTTC. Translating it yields CASSLGQGVYGYTF.

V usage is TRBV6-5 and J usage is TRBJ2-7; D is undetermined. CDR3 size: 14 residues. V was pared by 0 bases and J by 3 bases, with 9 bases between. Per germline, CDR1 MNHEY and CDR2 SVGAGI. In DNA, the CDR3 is TGTGCCAGCAGTTACTCGATTAGGAGCTACGAGCAGTACTTC. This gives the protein CASSYSIRSYEQYF.

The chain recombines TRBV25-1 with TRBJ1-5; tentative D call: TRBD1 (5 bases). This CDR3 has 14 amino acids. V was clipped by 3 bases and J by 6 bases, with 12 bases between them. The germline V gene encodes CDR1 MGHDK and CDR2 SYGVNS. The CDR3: CASSDSLGGQPQHF. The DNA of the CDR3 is TGTGCCAGCAGTGACTCTCTGGGGGGTCAGCCCCAGCATTTT.

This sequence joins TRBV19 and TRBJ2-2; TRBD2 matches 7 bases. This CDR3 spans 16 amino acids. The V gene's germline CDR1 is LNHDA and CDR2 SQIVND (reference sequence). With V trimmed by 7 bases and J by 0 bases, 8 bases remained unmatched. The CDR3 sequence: CASTRGGTTNTGELFF. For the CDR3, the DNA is TGTGCCAGTACCCGCGGGGGAACCACGAACACCGGGGAGCTGTTTTTT. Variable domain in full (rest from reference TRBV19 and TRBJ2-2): DGGITQSPKYLFRKEGQNVTLSCEQNLNHDAMYWYRQDPGQGLRLIYYSQIVNDFQKGDIAEGYSVSREKKESFPLTVTSAQKNPTAFYLCASTRGGTTNTGELFFGEGSRLTVL.

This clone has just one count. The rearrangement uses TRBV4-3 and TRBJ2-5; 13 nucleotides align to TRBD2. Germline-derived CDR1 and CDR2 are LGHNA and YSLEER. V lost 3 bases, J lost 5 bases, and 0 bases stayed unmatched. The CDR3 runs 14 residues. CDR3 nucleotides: TGCGCCAGCAGCCAGGGACTAGCGGGGGAGACCCAGTACTTC. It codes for CASSQGLAGETQYF.

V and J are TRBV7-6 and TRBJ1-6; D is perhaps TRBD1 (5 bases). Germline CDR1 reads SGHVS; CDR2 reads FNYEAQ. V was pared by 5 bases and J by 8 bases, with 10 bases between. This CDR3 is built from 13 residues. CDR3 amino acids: CASSHGGDSPLHF. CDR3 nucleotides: TGTGCCAGCAGCCACGGGGGGGATTCACCCCTCCACTTT. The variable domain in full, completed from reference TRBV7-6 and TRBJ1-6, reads GAGVSQSPRYKVTKRGQDVALRCDPISGHVSLYWYRQALGQGPEFLTYFNYEAQQDKSGLPNDRFSAERPEGSISTLTIQRTEQRDSAMYRCASSHGGDSPLHFGNGTRLTVT.

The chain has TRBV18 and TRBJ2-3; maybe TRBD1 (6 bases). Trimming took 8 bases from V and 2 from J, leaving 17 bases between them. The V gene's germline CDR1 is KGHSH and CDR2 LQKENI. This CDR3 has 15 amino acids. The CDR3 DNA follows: TGTGCCAGCGCCACAGTGGCAGGGGCCACAGATACGCAGTATTTT. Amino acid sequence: CASATVAGATDTQYF.

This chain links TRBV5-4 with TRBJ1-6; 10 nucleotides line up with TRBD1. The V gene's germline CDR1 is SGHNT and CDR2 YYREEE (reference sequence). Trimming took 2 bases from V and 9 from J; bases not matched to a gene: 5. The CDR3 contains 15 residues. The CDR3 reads CASSFWTGGSSPLHF. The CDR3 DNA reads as TGTGCCAGCAGCTTTTGGACAGGGGGAAGTTCACCCCTCCACTTT.

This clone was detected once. The CDR3 reads CASSLDVGRAYGYTF. The CDR3 nucleotides read TGTGCCAGCAGCTTAGATGTTGGGAGAGCCTATGGCTACACCTTC. V usage is TRBV7-2 and J usage is TRBJ1-2; D ambiguous. The CDR3 consists of 15 residues. V was cut by 1 base and J by 4 bases, with 13 bases left in between. Germline CDR1 SGHTA, CDR2 FQGNSA. The complete variable domain, with remaining parts taken from reference TRBV7-2 and TRBJ1-2, reads GAGVSQSPSNKVTEKGKDVELRCDPISGHTALYWYRQSLGQGLEFLIYFQGNSAPDKSGLPSDRFSAERTGGSVSTLTIQRTQQEDSAVYLCASSLDVGRAYGYTFGSGTRLTVV.

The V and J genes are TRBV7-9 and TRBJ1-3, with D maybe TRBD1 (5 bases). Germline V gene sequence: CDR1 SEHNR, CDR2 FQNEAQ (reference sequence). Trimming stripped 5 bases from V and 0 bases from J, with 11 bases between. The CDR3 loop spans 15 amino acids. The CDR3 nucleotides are TGTGCCAGCAGCGTACAGGTGATCTCTGGAAACACCATATATTTT. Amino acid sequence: CASSVQVISGNTIYF.

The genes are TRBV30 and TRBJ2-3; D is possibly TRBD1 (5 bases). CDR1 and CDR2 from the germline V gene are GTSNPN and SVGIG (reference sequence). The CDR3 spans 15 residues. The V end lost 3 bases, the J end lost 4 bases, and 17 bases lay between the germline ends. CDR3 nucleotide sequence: TGTGCCTGGAGCGGTCGGCAGGGCAGAGCAGATACGCAGTATTTT. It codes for CAWSGRQGRADTQYF. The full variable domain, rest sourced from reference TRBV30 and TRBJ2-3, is SQTIHQWPATLVQPVGSPLSLECTVEGTSNPNLYWYRQAAGRGLQLLFYSVGIGQISSEVPQNLSASRPQDRQFILSSKKLLLSDSGFYLCAWSGRQGRADTQYFGPGTRLTVL.

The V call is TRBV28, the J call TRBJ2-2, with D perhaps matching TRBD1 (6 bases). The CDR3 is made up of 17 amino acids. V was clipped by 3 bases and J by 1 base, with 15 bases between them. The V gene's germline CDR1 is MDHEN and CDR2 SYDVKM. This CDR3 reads CASSFPTGNWNTGELFF. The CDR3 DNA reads TGTGCCAGCAGTTTCCCCACAGGGAATTGGAACACCGGGGAGCTGTTTTTT.

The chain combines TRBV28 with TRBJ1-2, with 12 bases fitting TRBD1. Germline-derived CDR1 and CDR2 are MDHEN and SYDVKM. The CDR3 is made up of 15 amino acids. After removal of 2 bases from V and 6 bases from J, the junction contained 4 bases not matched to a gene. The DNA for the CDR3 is TGTGCCAGCAGTTTAAAAAGGGACAGGGGGCATGGCTACACCTTC. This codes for CASSLKRDRGHGYTF.

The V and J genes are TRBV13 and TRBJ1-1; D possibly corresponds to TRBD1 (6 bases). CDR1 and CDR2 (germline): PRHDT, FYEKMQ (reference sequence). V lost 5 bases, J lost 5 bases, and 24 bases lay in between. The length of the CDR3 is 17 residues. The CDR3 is CASSRGAGAGWETEAFF. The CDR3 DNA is TGTGCCAGCAGCAGGGGGGCGGGGGCAGGATGGGAGACTGAAGCTTTCTTT.

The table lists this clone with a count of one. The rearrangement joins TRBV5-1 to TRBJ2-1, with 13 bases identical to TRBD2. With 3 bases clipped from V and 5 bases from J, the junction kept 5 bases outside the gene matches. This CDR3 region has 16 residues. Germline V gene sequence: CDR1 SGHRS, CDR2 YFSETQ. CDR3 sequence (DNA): TGCGCCAGCAGCTGGGGACTAGCGGGGCCCGACAATGAGCAGTTCTTC. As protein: CASSWGLAGPDNEQFF.

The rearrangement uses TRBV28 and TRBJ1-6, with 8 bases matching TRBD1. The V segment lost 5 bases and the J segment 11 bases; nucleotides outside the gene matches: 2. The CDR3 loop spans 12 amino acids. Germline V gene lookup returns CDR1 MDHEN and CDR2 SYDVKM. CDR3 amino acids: CASSRQGTPLHF. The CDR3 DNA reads TGTGCCAGCAGTCGACAGGGGACACCCCTCCACTTT.

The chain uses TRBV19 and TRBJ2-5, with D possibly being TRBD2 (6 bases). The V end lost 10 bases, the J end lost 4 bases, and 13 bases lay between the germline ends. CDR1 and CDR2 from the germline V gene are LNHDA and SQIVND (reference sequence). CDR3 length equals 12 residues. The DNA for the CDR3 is TGTGCCACCCAGAGGAGGGGAGAGACCCAGTACTTC. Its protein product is CATQRRGETQYF.

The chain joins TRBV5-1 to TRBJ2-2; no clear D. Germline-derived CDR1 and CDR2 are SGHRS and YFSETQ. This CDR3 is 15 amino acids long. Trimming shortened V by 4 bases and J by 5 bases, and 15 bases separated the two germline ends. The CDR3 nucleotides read TGCGCCAGCAGCCGACTTGCGCGGTGGACCGGGGAGCTGTTTTTT. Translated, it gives CASSRLARWTGELFF.

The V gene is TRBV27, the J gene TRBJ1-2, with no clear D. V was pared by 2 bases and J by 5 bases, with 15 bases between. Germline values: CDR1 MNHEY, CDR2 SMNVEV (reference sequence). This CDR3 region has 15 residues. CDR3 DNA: TGTGCCAGCAGTTTAAAGAGAGAGTCCAGGTATGGCTACACCTTC. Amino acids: CASSLKRESRYGYTF.

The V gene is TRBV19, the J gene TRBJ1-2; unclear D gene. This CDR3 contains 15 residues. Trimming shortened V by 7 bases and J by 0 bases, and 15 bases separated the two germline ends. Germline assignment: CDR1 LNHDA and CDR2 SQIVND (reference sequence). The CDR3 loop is CASTSWGAANYGYTF. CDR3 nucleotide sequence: TGTGCCAGTACCTCGTGGGGAGCCGCTAACTATGGCTACACCTTC.

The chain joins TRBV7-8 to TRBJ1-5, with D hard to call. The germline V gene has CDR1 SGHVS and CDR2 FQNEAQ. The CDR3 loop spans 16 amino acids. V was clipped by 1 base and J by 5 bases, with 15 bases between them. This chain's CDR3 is CASSLVAVVYDQPQHF. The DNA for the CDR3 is TGTGCCAGCAGCTTAGTAGCAGTTGTTTACGATCAGCCCCAGCATTTT.

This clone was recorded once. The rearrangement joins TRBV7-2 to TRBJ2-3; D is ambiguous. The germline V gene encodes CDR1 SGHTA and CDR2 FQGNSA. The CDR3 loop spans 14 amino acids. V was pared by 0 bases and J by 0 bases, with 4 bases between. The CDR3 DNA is TGTGCCAGCAGCTTAGCGCGCAGCACAGATACGCAGTATTTT. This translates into CASSLARSTDTQYF. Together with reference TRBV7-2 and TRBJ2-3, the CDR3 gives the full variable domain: GAGVSQSPSNKVTEKGKDVELRCDPISGHTALYWYRQSLGQGLEFLIYFQGNSAPDKSGLPSDRFSAERTGGSVSTLTIQRTQQEDSAVYLCASSLARSTDTQYFGPGTRLTVL.

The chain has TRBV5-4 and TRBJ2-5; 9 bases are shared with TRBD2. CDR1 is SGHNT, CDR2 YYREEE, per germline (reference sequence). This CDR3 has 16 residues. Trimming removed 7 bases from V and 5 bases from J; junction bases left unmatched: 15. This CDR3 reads CASRRSGGHPRETQYF. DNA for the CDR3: TGTGCCAGCCGCCGCAGCGGGGGGCACCCCCGGGAGACCCAGTACTTC. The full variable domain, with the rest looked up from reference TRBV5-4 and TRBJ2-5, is ETGVTQSPTHLIKTRGQQVTLRCSSQSGHNTVSWYQQALGQGPQFIFQYYREEENGRGNFPPRFSGLQFPNYSSELNVNALELDDSALYLCASRRSGGHPRETQYFGPGTRLLVL.

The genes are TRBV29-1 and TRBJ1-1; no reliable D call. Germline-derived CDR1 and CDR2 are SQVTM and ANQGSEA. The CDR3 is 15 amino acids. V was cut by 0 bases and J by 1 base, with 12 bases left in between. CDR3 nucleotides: TGCAGCGTTGAAGACCGGAGCGTATGGAACACTGAAGCTTTCTTT. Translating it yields CSVEDRSVWNTEAFF.

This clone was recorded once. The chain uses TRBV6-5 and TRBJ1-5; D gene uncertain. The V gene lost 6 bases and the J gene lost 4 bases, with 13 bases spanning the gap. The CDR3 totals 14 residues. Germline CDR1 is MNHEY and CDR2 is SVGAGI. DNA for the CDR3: TGTGCCAGCAGGCCCGAAGTTCGGAATCAGCCCCAGCATTTT. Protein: CASRPEVRNQPQHF.

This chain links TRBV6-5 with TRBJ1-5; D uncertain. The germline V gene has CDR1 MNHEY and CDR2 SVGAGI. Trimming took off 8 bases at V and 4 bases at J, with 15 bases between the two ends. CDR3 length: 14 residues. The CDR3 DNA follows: TGTGCCAGCGGAGCAAAAACCAAAAATCAGCCCCAGCATTTT. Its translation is CASGAKTKNQPQHF.

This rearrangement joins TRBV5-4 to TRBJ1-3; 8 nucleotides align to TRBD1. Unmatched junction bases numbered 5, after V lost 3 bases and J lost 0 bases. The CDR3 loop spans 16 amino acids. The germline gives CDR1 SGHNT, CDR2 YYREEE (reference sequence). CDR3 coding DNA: TGTGCCAGCAGCTCGGGACAGGAGGCCTCTGGAAACACCATATATTTT. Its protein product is CASSSGQEASGNTIYF.

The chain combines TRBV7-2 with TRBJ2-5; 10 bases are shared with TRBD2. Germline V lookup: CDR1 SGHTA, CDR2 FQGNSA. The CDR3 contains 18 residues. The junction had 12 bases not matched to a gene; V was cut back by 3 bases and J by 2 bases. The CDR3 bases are TGTGCCAGCAGCTTGTGGAGCGGGGGGGCTATCTTACAAGAGACCCAGTACTTC. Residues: CASSLWSGGAILQETQYF.

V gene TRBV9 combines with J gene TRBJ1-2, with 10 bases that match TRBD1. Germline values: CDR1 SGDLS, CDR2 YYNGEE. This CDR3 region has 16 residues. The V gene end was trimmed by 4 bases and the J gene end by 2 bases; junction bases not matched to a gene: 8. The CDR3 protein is CASSLGGDRGNYGYTF. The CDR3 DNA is TGTGCCAGCAGCCTCGGTGGGGACAGGGGAAACTATGGCTACACCTTC.

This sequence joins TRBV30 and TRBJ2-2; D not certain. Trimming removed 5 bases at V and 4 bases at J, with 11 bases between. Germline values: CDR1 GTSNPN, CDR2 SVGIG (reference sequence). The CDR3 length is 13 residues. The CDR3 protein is CAWAQVGTGELFF. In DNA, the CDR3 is TGTGCCTGGGCCCAGGTGGGCACCGGGGAGCTGTTTTTT.

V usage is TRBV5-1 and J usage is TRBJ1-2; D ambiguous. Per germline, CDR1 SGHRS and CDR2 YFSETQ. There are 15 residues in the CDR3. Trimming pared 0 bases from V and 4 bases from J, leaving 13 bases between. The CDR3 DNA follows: TGCGCCAGCAGCTTGGAGCCGGGTACTGGCTATGGCTACACCTTC. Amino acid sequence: CASSLEPGTGYGYTF.